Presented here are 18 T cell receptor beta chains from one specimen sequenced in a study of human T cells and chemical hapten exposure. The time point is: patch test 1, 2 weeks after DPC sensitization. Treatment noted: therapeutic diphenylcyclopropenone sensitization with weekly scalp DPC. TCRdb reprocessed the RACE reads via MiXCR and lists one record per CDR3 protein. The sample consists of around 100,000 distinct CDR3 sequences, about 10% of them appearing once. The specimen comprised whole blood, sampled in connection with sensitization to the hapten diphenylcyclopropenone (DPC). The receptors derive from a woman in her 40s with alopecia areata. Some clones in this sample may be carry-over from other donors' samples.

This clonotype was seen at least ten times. CDR3 amino acids: CSARFGSPPYEQYF. The CDR3 DNA follows: TGCAGTGCCCGCTTTGGGAGCCCCCCCTACGAGCAGTACTTC. The rearrangement joins TRBV20-1 to TRBJ2-7; D is possibly TRBD2 (5 bases). The germline V gene has CDR1 DFQATT and CDR2 SNEGSKA (reference sequence). Deletions cut 6 bases from V and 2 bases from J, with 17 bases between. The CDR3 is made up of 14 amino acids.

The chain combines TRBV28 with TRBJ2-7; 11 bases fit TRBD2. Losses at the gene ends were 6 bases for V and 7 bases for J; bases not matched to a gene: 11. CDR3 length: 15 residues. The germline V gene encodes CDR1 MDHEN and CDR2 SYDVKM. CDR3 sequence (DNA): TGTGCCAGCAGCCCCGGGACTAGCGGTATCGAGGAGCAGTACTTC. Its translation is CASSPGTSGIEEQYF. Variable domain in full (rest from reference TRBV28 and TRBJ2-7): DVKVTQSSRYLVKRTGEKVFLECVQDMDHENMFWYRQDPGLGLRLIYFSYDVKMKEKGDIPEGYSVSREKKERFSLILESASTNQTSMYLCASSPGTSGIEEQYFGPGTRLTVT.

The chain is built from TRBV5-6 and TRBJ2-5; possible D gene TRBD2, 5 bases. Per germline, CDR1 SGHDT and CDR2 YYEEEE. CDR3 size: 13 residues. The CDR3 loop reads CASPRRVGETQYF. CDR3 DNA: TGTGCGTCCCCAAGGCGGGTGGGCGAGACCCAGTACTTC.

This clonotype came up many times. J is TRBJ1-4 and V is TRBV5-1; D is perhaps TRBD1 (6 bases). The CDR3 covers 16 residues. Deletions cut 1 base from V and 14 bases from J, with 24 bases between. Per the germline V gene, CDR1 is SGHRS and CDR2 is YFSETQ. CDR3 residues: CASSLKVGQQMKSLFF. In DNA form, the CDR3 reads TGCGCCAGCAGCTTGAAGGTCGGACAGCAAATGAAAAGTCTGTTTTTT.

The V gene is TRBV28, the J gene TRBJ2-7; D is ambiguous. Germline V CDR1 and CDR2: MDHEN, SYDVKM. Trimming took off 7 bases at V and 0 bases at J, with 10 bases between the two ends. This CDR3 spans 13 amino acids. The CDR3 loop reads CASTRVSSYEQYF. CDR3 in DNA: TGTGCCAGCACTCGGGTTTCCTCCTACGAGCAGTACTTC.

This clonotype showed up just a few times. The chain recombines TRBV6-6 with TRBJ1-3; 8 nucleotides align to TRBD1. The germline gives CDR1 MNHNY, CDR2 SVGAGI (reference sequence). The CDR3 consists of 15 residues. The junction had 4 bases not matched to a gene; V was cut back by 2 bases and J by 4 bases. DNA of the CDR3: TGTGCCAGCAGTTACGAGACAGGGGTAGGAAACACCATATATTTT. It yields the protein CASSYETGVGNTIYF.

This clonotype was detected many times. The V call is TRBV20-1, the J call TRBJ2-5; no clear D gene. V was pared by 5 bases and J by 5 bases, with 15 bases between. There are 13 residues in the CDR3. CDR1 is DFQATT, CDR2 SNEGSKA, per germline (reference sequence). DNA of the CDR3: TGCAGTGCTGGTTCTACATCCCTTGAGACCCAGTACTTC. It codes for CSAGSTSLETQYF.

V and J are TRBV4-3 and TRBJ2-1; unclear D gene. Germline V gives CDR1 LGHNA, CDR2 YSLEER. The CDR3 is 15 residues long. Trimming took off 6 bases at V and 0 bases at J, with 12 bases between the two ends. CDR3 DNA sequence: TGCGCCAGCAGAGAGGACGCTTTCTCCTACAATGAGCAGTTCTTC. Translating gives CASREDAFSYNEQFF.

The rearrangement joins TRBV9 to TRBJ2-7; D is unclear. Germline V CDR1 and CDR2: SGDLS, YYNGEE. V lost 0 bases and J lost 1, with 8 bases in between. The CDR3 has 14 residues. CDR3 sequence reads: CASSVGSESYEQYF. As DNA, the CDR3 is TGTGCCAGCAGCGTAGGGTCGGAGTCCTACGAGCAGTACTTC.

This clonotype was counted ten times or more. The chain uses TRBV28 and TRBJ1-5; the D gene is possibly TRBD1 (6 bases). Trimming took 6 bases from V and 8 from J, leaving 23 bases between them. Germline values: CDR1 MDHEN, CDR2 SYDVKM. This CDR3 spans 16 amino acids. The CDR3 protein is CASRSAGGTSTKPQHF. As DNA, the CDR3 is TGTGCCAGCAGGTCCGCAGGAGGGACAAGCACTAAGCCCCAGCATTTT.

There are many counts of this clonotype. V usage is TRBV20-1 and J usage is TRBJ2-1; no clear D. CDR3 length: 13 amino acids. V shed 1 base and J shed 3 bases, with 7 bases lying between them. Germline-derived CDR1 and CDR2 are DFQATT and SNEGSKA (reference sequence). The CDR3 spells CSARVDFYNEQFF. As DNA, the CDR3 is TGCAGTGCTAGAGTGGATTTCTACAATGAGCAGTTCTTC.

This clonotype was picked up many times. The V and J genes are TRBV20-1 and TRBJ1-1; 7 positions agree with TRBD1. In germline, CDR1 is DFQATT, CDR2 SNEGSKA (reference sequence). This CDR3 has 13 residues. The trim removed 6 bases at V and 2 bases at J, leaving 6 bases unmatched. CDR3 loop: CSAAGTANTEAFF. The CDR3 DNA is TGCAGTGCCGCCGGGACAGCTAACACTGAAGCTTTCTTT.

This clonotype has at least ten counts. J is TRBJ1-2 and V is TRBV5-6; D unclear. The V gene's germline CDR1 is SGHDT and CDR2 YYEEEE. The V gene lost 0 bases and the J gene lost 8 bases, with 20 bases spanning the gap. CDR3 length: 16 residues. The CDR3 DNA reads TGTGCCAGCAGCTTGGGAGACGCTGGGGTATATCGGGGCTACACCTTC. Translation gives CASSLGDAGVYRGYTF.

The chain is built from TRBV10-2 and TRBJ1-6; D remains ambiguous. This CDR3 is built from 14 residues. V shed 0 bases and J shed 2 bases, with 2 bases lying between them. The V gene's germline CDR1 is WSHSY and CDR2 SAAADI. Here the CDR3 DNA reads TGCGCCAGCAGTGAGTCGGCCTATAATTCACCCCTCCACTTT. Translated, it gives CASSESAYNSPLHF.

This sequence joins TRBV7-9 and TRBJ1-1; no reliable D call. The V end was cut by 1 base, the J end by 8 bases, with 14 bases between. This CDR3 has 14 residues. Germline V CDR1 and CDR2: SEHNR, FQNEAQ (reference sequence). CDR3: CASSLGRVGGEAFF. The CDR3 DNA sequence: TGTGCCAGCAGCTTAGGCCGAGTTGGTGGGGAAGCTTTCTTT.

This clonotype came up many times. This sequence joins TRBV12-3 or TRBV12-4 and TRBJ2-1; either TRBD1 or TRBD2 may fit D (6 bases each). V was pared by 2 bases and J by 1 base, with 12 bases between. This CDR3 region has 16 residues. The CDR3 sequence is CASSLKGGRSYNEQFF. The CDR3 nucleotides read TGTGCCAGCAGTTTAAAGGGGGGCAGGTCCTACAATGAGCAGTTCTTC.

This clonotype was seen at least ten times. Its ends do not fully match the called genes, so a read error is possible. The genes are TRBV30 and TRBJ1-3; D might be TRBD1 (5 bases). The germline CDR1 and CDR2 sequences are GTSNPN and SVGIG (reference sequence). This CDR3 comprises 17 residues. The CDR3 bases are TGTGCCTGGAGCGATAACCCGGGACCGAGCTCTGAAAACACCATATATTTT. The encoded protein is CAWSDNPGPSSENTIYF.

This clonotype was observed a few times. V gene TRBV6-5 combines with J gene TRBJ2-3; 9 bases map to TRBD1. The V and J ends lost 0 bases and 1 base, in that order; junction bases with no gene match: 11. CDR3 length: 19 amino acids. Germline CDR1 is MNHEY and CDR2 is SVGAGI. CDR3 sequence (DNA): TGTGCCAGCAGTTACTCTAGGGGACAGGGTTTCTTTGGCACAGATACGCAGTATTTT. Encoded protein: CASSYSRGQGFFGTDTQYF.